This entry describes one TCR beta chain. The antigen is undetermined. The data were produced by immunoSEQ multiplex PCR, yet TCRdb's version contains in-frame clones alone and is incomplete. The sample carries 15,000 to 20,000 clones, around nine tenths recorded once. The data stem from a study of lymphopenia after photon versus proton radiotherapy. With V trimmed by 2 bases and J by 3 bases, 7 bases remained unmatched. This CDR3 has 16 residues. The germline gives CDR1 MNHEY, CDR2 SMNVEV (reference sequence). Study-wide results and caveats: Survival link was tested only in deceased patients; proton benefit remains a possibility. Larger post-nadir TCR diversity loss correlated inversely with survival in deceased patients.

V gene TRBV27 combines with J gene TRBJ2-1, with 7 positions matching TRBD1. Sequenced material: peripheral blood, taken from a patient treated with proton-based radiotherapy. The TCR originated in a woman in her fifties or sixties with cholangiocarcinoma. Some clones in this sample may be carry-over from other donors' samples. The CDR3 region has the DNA TGTGCCAGCAGTTTAGGGAATACAGGGGTCTACAATGAGCAGTTCTTC. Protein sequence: CASSLGNTGVYNEQFF.